A selection of T cell receptor beta chains follows, all from one sample in a study of blood T cell repertoires in COVID-19. The method was immunoSEQ multiplex PCR; TCRdb's version includes in-frame clones alone and lacks a portion of them. Among 70,000 or so clones, more than 75% were seen once, and the ten largest hold approximately 30%. Sequencing was carried out using peripheral blood. Receptor source: a woman older than 75 with active or convalescent COVID-19. CDR3s include the opening cysteine and the closing phenylalanine or tryptophan. A D gene is named only where the DNA matches it firmly. Where a row states a size, it is once, few, many or the class of an expanded clone; other rows omit it.

>NA|TRBV4-1|TRBJ2-7|NA
CASSQLPRSGTRTYEQYF
TGCGCCAGCAGCCAACTCCCGAGATCCGGGACAAGAACCTACGAGCAGTACTTC
>NA|TRBV11-2|TRBJ2-7|NA
CASSFTGADRNEQYF
TGTGCCAGCAGCTTTACCGGCGCCGACAGGAACGAGCAGTACTTC
>NA|TRBV19|TRBJ1-4|NA
CASSTGDREKLFF
TGTGCCAGTAGTACGGGGGACCGAGAAAAACTGTTTTTT
>NA|TRBV7-2|TRBJ2-7|NA
CASSLSLLPYEQYF
TGTGCCAGCAGCCTTAGCCTTCTCCCTTACGAGCAGTACTTC
>NA|TRBV15|TRBJ2-7|NA
CATSRLTARDEQYF
TGTGCCACCAGCCGACTTACCGCGAGGGACGAGCAGTACTTC
>NA|TRBV9|TRBJ2-1|NA
CASSKAPQDEQFF
TGTGCCAGCAGTAAGGCCCCCCAGGATGAGCAGTTCTTC
>TRBD1|TRBV7-2|TRBJ1-1|few
CASSLGQGSTEAFF
TGTGCCAGCAGCCTGGGACAGGGTTCCACTGAAGCTTTCTTT
>NA|TRBV5-4|TRBJ1-6|NA
CASSLSGGRQNSPLHF
TGTGCCAGCAGCTTGTCGGGGGGACGCCAGAATTCACCCCTCCACTTT
>NA|TRBV7-8|TRBJ1-2|NA
CASSLAPDTGAGYTF
TGTGCCAGCAGCTTAGCGCCGGACACCGGAGCAGGCTACACCTTC
>NA|TRBV5-1|TRBJ2-3|NA
CASSLAEVTDTQYF
TGCGCCAGCAGCTTGGCCGAGGTGACAGATACGCAGTATTTT
>TRBD2|TRBV19|TRBJ2-2|NA
CASSTVAGGHTLQATGELFF
TGTGCCAGTAGTACCGTAGCGGGGGGACATACACTCCAAGCGACCGGGGAGCTGTTTTTT
>NA|TRBV6-1|TRBJ1-6|NA
CASSDGRVGGHSPLHF
TGTGCCAGCAGTGACGGGAGGGTTGGGGGCCATTCACCCCTCCACTTT
>TRBD1|TRBV28|TRBJ1-5|NA
CASTSAGGLQPQHF
TGTGCCAGCACTTCAGCAGGGGGGCTTCAGCCCCAGCATTTT
>TRBD2|TRBV9|TRBJ2-7|once
CASNRGGYEQYF
TGTGCCAGCAACCGGGGGGGCTACGAGCAGTACTTC
>NA|TRBV20-1|TRBJ2-7|few
CSASEQSYEQYF
TGCAGTGCTAGTGAGCAGTCCTACGAGCAGTACTTC
>TRBD1|TRBV18|TRBJ1-4|once
CASSPETGHSTNEKLFF
TGTGCCAGCTCACCGGAGACAGGGCACTCAACTAATGAAAAACTGTTTTTT
>NA|TRBV18|TRBJ1-1|once
CASSPQLNTEAFF
TGTGCCAGCTCACCCCAGTTGAACACTGAAGCTTTCTTT
>NA|TRBV3-1/TRBV3-2|TRBJ2-1|NA
CASTPKRTAYNEQFF
TGTGCCAGCACCCCAAAGCGGACAGCCTACAATGAGCAGTTCTTC
>NA|TRBV5-1|TRBJ2-3|NA
CASSSWLSVTQYF
TGCGCCAGCAGCTCCTGGTTATCGGTTACGCAGTATTTT
>TRBD2|TRBV5-1|TRBJ2-5|NA
CASSPRVVAGGQETQYF
TGCGCCAGCAGCCCACGAGTGGTAGCGGGGGGGCAAGAGACCCAGTACTTC
>NA|TRBV7-9|TRBJ2-5|NA
CASSPRFGGVTETQYF
TGTGCCAGCAGCCCCCGGTTCGGGGGAGTTACAGAGACCCAGTACTTC
>NA|TRBV7-2|TRBJ1-1|NA
CASSQNIHGQTYTEAFF
TGTGCCAGCAGCCAAAATATACACGGACAGACGTACACTGAAGCTTTCTTT
>TRBD1|TRBV11-2|TRBJ2-2|NA
CASSRQGASGELFF
TGTGCCAGCAGCAGACAGGGCGCCTCCGGGGAGCTGTTTTTT
>NA|TRBV3-1/TRBV3-2|TRBJ1-2|NA
CASSQRRESGGYTF
TGTGCCAGCAGCCAGCGTAGGGAGTCTGGCGGCTACACCTTC
>TRBD1|TRBV12-3/TRBV12-4|TRBJ1-2|NA
CASSLRGPNGYTF
TGTGCCAGCAGTTTGAGGGGGCCGAATGGCTACACCTTC
>NA|TRBV10-3|TRBJ1-4|NA
CATQGTEKLFF
TGTGCCACTCAGGGGACCGAAAAACTGTTTTTT